The 8 T cell receptor beta chains given below trace back to one sample, sequenced in a study of PD-L1 blockade in urothelial cancer. TCRdb keeps only in-frame clones here, not all; method: immunoSEQ multiplex PCR. The repertoire includes tens of thousands of clones, around 90% of them detected once, and roughly 1.6% sits in the top ten. Stated time point: pretreatment peripheral blood. The sample consisted of PBMCs, taken around atezolizumab (anti-PD-L1) treatment. These TCRs come from a man aged 60-69 years with urothelial cancer.

The genes are TRBV5-1 and TRBJ2-3, with a possible D match to TRBD2 (5 bases). Germline V gene sequence: CDR1 SGHRS, CDR2 YFSETQ. The CDR3 covers 13 residues. Trimming shortened V by 4 bases and J by 2 bases, and 8 bases separated the two germline ends. The CDR3 here is CASSLDSTDTQYF. The CDR3 nucleotides are TGCGCCAGCAGCCTGGACTCCACAGATACGCAGTATTTT.

The chain links TRBV4-2 to TRBJ2-1, with a weak D call TRBD1 (5 bases). The germline CDR1 and CDR2 sequences are LGHNA and YNFKEQ. The V gene lost 4 bases and the J gene lost 6 bases, with 16 bases spanning the gap. This CDR3 is 15 amino acids long. CDR3 coding DNA: TGTGCCAGCAGCCCCCCGGGTCAGGGCTTCAATGAGCAGTTCTTC. It is translated as CASSPPGQGFNEQFF.

The CDR3 region is CAWSPSRTGRSKQYF. The CDR3 DNA follows: TGTGCCTGGAGTCCCTCCCGGACAGGGAGAAGTAAGCAGTACTTC. This chain links TRBV30 with TRBJ2-7; 8 nucleotides line up with TRBD1. V was clipped by 2 bases and J by 8 bases; unmatched bases: 14. Germline assignment: CDR1 GTSNPN and CDR2 SVGIG (reference sequence). This CDR3 has 15 residues.

This clone appeared once. This chain links TRBV9 with TRBJ1-2; D unclear. The CDR3 is 16 amino acids. The V and J ends lost 3 bases and 4 bases respectively, with 19 bases between them. Per germline, CDR1 SGDLS and CDR2 YYNGEE. The CDR3 DNA sequence: TGTGCCAGCAGCGGACTGACTCCAAACCCTAGCTATGGCTACACCTTC. Protein: CASSGLTPNPSYGYTF. The full variable domain, completed using reference TRBV9 and TRBJ1-2, is DSGVTQTPKHLITATGQRVTLRCSPRSGDLSVYWYQQSLDQGLQFLIQYYNGEERAKGNILERFSAQQFPDLHSELNLSSLELGDSALYFCASSGLTPNPSYGYTFGSGTRLTVV.

The sample holds one count of this clone. Because the CDR3 is missing its conserved closing phenylalanine or tryptophan, this is likely a read error. The chain uses TRBV4-1 and TRBJ1-3; 7 bases line up with TRBD1. Per germline, CDR1 MGHRA and CDR2 YSYEKL. The J segment lost 4 bases and the V segment lost 1 base, leaving 1 base of the junction unmatched. The CDR3 runs to 14 residues. CDR3 nucleotides: TGCGCCAGCAGCCAAGGGGGACAGGGAAACACCATATATCTT. It codes for CASSQGGQGNTIYL.

The rearrangement uses TRBV2 and TRBJ2-5, with 8 bases matching TRBD1. V lost 5 bases and J lost 7; bases outside the gene matches: 6. This CDR3 region has 13 residues. CDR1 and CDR2 (germline): SNHLY, FYNNEI. CDR3 sequence: CASSRTTGGTQYF. The CDR3 DNA follows: TGTGCCAGCAGTAGGACAACAGGGGGGACCCAGTACTTC.

This clone was observed once. This chain links TRBV7-3 with TRBJ1-1; 7 bases are a match to TRBD1. CDR1 SGHTA and CDR2 FQGTGA come from the germline V gene. The V and J ends lost 1 base and 6 bases, in that order; junction bases with no gene match: 5. CDR3 length equals 14 residues. The chain's CDR3 is CASSLNPGTAEAFF. The CDR3 DNA reads TGTGCCAGCAGCTTAAACCCCGGGACAGCTGAAGCTTTCTTT.

The rearrangement links TRBV29-1 to TRBJ2-5, with TRBD1 as a possible D gene (5 bases). The CDR3 spans 12 residues. The V and J ends lost 8 bases and 5 bases respectively, with 15 bases between them. Germline V gene data show CDR1 as SQVTM and CDR2 as ANQGSEA. The CDR3 DNA reads TGCAGCACAACTCAGGGCCCCGAGACCCAGTACTTC. Protein product: CSTTQGPETQYF. Complete variable domain (other parts from reference TRBV29-1 and TRBJ2-5): SAVISQKPSRDICQRGTSLTIQCQVDSQVTMMFWYRQQPGQSLTLIATANQGSEATYESGFVIDKFPISRPNLTFSTLTVSNMSPEDSSIYLCSTTQGPETQYFGPGTRLLVL.